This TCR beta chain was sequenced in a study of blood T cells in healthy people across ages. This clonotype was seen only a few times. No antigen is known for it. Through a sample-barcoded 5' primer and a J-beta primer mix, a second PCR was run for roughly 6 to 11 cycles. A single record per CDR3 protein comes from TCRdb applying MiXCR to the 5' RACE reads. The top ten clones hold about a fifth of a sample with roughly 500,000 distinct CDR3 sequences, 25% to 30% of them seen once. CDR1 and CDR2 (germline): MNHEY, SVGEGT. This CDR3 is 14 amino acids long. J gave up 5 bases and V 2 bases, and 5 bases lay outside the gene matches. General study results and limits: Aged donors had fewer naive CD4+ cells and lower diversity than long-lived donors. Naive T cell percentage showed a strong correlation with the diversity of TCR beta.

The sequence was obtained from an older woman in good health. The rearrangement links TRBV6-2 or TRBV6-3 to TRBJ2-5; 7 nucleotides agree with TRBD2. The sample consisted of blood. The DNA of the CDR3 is TGTGCCAGCAGTTACCGGCGGGGGTATGAGACCCAGTACTTC. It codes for CASSYRRGYETQYF.